This T cell receptor (beta chain) was recorded in a study of Tregs in tolerant kidney transplant recipients. Study details: Sorting of CD4+CD25+CD127- cells followed approximately 3-day belatacept mixed lymphocyte reactions, sometimes with approximately five-day graft donor restimulation. Antibodies separated recipient from donor cells.

The CDR3 totals 13 residues. V was pared by 0 bases and J by 6 bases, with 12 bases between. Germline CDR1 is GTSNPN and CDR2 is SVGIG (reference sequence). As for this clone: Its target is unknown.

The method was immunoSEQ multiplex PCR; TCRdb's version includes in-frame clones alone and lacks a portion of them. The data show around 16,000 clones, with over 50% seen just once and under 4% held by the top ten. Regarding the study as a whole: The small number of patients limits these findings pending further validation. Expanding Tregs on activated donor B cells appeared to best identify donor-specific TCRbeta clones.

The sample taken for sequencing was Tregs from blood cultured with allogeneic cells. The chain has TRBV30 and TRBJ2-7, with D maybe TRBD2 (6 bases). The origin of this receptor is a human donor in good health. Written as DNA, the CDR3 is TGTGCCTGGAGTGTACGGCAGGGAGGCGAGCAGTACTTC. Residues: CAWSVRQGGEQYF.